This T cell receptor (beta chain) was identified during a study of cytomegalovirus exposure and HLA in healthy donors. In the PCR, 60 Vbeta and 13 Jbeta primers were used. Sequenced by immunoSEQ multiplex PCR; TCRdb stores in-frame clones only, minus some. The sample records about 160,000 clones, approximately 77% being singletons. The V end lost 0 bases, the J end lost 4 bases, and 7 bases lay between the germline ends. CDR3 length equals 14 residues. Per germline, CDR1 MGHRA and CDR2 YSYEKL. The sequence derives from a man aged 50 or older in good health and CMV-seropositive. The V and J genes are TRBV4-1 and TRBJ1-5, with D unresolved. Sequenced input: PBMCs. In DNA form, the CDR3 reads TGCGCCAGCAGCCAAGACGTTCTTAATCAGCCCCAGCATTTT. Its protein is CASSQDVLNQPQHF.